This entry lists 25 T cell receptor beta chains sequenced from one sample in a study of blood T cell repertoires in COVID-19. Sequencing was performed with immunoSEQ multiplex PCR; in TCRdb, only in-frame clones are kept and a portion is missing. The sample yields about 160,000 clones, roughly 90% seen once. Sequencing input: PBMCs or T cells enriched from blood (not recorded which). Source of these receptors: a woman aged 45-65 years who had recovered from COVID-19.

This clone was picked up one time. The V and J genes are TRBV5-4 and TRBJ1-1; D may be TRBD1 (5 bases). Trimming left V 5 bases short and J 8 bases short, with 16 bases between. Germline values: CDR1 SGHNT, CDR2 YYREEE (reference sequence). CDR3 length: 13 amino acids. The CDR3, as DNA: TGTGCCAGCAGTAGGGGTACCTCGCAGGAAGCTTTCTTT. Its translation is CASSRGTSQEAFF.

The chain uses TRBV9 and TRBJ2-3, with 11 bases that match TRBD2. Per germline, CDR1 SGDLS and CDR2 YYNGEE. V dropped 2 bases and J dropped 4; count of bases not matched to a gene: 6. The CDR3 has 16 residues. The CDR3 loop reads CASSVLSGGAADTQYF. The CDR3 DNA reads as TGTGCCAGCAGCGTCCTTAGCGGGGGGGCCGCAGATACGCAGTATTTT. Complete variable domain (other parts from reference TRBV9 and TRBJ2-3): DSGVTQTPKHLITATGQRVTLRCSPRSGDLSVYWYQQSLDQGLQFLIQYYNGEERAKGNILERFSAQQFPDLHSELNLSSLELGDSALYFCASSVLSGGAADTQYFGPGTRLTVL.

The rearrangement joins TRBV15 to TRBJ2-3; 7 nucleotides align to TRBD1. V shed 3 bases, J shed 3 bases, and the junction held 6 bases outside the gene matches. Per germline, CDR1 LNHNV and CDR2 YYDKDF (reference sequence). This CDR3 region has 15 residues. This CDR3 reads CATSRRQGVTDTQYF. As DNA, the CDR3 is TGTGCCACCAGCAGGCGCCAGGGGGTTACAGATACGCAGTATTTT.

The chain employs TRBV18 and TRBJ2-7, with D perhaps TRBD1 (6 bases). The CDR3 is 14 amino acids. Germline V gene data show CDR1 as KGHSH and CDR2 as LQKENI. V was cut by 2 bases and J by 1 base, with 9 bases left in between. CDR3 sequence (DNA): TGTGCCAGCTCACCATTCAGGGGATCCTACGAGCAGTACTTC. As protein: CASSPFRGSYEQYF. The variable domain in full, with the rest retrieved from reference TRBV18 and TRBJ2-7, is NAGVMQNPRHLVRRRGQEARLRCSPMKGHSHVYWYRQLPEEGLKFMVYLQKENIIDESGMPKERFSAEFPKEGPSILRIQQVVRGDSAAYFCASSPFRGSYEQYFGPGTRLTVT.

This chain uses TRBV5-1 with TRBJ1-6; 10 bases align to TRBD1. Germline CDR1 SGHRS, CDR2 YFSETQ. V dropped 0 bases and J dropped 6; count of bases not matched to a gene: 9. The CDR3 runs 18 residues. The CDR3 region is CASSLGTGQGPSNSPLHF. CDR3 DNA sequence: TGCGCCAGCAGCTTGGGAACGGGACAGGGGCCCTCTAATTCACCCCTCCACTTT.

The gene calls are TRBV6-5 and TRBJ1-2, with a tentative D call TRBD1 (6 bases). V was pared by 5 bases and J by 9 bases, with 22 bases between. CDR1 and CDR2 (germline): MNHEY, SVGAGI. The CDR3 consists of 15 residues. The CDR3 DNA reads TGTGCCAGCAGTACCATCGGGGGGCGCCCTAGAAGCTACACCTTC. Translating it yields CASSTIGGRPRSYTF.

The CDR3 region has the DNA TGCGCCAGCAGCTTCCGGGACACGTCCTACGAGCAGTACTTC. Its protein product is CASSFRDTSYEQYF. This chain links TRBV5-1 with TRBJ2-7; D perhaps matches TRBD1 (6 bases). V lost 2 bases and J 1 base, leaving 10 bases between the germline ends. Germline assignment: CDR1 SGHRS and CDR2 YFSETQ. This CDR3 has 14 residues.

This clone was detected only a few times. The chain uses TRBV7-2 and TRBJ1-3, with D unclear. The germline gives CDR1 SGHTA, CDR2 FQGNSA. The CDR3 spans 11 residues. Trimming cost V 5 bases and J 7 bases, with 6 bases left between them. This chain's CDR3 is CASSPQNTIYF. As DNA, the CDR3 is TGTGCCAGCAGCCCCCAGAACACCATATATTTT.

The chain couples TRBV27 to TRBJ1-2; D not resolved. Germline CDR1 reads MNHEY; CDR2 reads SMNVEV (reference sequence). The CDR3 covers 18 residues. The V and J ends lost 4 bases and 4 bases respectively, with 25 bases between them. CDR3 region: CASSSKVGRALKPYGYTF. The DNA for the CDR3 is TGTGCCAGCAGTTCGAAGGTTGGGCGGGCGCTTAAACCCTATGGCTACACCTTC.

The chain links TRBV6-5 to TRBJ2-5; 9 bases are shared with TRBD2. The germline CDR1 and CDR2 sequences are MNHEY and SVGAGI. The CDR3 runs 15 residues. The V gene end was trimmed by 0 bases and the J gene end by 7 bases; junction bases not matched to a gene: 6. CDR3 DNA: TGTGCCAGCAGTTACTCGGCGGGGGGGCCGGGGACCCAGTACTTC. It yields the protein CASSYSAGGPGTQYF.

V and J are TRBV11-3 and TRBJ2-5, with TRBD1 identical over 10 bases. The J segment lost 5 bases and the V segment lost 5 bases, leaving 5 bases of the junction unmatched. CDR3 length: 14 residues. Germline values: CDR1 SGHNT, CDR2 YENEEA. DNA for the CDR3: TGTGCCAGCAGCCCGACAGGGGGCCGGGAGACCCAGTACTTC. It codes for CASSPTGGRETQYF.

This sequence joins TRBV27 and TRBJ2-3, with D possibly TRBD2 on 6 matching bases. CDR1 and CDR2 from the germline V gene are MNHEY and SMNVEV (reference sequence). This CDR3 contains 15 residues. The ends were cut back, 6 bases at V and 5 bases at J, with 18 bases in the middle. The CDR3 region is CASRSLASLGDTQYF. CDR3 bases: TGTGCCAGCAGGTCACTAGCTTCCCTTGGAGATACGCAGTATTTT.

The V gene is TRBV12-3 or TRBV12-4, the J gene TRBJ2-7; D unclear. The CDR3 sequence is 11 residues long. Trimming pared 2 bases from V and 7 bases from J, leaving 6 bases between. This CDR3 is CASSLRGEQYF. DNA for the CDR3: TGTGCCAGCAGTTTAAGAGGTGAGCAGTACTTC.

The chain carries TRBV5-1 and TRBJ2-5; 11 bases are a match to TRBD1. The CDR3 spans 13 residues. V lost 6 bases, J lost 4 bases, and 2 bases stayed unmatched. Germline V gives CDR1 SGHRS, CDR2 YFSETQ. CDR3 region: CASMDRGLETQYF. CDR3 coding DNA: TGCGCCAGCATGGACAGGGGGCTAGAGACCCAGTACTTC.

CDR3 in DNA: TGTGCCAGCAGCTTCCTGGATTCTAGCGGGGGGAGAGATACGCAGTATTTT. It encodes CASSFLDSSGGRDTQYF. The chain is built from TRBV11-3 and TRBJ2-3, with 11 bases identical to TRBD2. CDR3 length: 17 amino acids. CDR1 is SGHNT, CDR2 YENEEA, per germline. The V segment lost 3 bases and the J segment 5 bases; nucleotides outside the gene matches: 10.

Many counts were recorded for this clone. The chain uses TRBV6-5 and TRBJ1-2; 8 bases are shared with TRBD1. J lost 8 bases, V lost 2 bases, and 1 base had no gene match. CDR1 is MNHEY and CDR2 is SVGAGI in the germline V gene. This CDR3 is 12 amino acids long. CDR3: CASSYAGGGYTF. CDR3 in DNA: TGTGCCAGCAGTTACGCAGGGGGCGGCTACACCTTC.

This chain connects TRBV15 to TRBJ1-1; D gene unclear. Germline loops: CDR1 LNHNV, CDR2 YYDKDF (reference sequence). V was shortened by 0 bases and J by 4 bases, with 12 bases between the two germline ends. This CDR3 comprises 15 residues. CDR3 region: CATSRDREGFTEAFF. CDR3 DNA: TGTGCCACCAGCAGAGATCGGGAAGGTTTCACTGAAGCTTTCTTT. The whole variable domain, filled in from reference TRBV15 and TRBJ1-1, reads DAMVIQNPRYQVTQFGKPVTLSCSQTLNHNVMYWYQQKSSQAPKLLFHYYDKDFNNEADTPDNFQSRRPNTSFCFLDIRSPGLGDTAMYLCATSRDREGFTEAFFGQGTRLTVV.

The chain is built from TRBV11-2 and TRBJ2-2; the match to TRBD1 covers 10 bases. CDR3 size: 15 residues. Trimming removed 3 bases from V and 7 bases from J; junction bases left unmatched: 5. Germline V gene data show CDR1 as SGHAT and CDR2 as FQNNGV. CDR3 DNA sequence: TGTGCCAGCAGCTTCGGGACAGGGGAGAGCGGGGAGCTGTTTTTT. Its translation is CASSFGTGESGELFF.

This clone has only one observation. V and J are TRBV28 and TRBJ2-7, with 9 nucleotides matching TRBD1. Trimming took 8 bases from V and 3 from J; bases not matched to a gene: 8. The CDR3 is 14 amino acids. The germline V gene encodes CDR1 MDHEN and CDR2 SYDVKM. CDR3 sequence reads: CASGTGTGFYEQYF. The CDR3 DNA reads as TGTGCCAGCGGAACGGGGACAGGGTTCTACGAGCAGTACTTC.

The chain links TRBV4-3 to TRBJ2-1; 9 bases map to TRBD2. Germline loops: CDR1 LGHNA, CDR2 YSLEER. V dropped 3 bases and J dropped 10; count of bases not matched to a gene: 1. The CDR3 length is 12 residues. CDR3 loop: CASSQLAGEQFF. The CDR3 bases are TGCGCCAGCAGCCAGCTAGCGGGGGAGCAGTTCTTC.

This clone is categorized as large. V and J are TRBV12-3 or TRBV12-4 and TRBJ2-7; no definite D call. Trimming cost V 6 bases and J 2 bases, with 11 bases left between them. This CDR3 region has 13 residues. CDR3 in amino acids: CASRDTLTYEQYF. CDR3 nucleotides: TGTGCCAGCAGAGACACCCTGACCTACGAGCAGTACTTC.

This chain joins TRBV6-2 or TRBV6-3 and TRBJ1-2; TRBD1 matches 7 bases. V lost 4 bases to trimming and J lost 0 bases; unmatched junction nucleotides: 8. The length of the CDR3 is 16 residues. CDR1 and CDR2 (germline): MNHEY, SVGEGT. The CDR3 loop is CASSLGQYNSNYGYTF. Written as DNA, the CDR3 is TGTGCCAGCAGTTTGGGACAGTATAACTCTAACTATGGCTACACCTTC.

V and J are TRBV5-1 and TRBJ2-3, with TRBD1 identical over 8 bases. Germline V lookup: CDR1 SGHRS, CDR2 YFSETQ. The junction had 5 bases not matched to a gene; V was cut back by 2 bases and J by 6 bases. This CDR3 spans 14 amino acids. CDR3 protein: CASSLQGGLDTQYF. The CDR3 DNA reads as TGCGCCAGCAGCTTACAGGGGGGATTGGATACGCAGTATTTT. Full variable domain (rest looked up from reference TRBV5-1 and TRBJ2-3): KAGVTQTPRYLIKTRGQQVTLSCSPISGHRSVSWYQQTPGQGLQFLFEYFSETQRNKGNFPGRFSGRQFSNSRSEMNVSTLELGDSALYLCASSLQGGLDTQYFGPGTRLTVL.

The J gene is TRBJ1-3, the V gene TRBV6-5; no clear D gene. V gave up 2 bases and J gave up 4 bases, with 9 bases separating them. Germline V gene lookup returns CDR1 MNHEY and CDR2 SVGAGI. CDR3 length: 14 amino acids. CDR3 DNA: TGTGCCAGCAGTTACCGGGGAGTAGGAAACACCATATATTTT. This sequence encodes CASSYRGVGNTIYF.

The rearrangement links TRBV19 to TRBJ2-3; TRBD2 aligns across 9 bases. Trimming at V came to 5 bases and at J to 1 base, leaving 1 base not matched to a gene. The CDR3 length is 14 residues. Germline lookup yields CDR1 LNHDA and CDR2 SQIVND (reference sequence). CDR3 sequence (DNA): TGTGCCAGTAGTTTAGCGGGGGGCACAGATACGCAGTATTTT. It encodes CASSLAGGTDTQYF.